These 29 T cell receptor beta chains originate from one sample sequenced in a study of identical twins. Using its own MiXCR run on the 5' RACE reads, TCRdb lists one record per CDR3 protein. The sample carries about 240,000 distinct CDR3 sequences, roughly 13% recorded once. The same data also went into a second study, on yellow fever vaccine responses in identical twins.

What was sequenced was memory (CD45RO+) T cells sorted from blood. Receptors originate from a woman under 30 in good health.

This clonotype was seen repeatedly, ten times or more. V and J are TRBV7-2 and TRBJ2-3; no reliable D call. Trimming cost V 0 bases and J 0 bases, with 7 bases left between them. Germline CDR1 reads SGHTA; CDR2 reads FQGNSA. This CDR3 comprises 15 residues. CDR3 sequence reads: CASSLAQTSTDTQYF. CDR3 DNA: TGTGCCAGCAGCTTAGCGCAGACTAGCACAGATACGCAGTATTTT. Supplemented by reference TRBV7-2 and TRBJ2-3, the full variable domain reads GAGVSQSPSNKVTEKGKDVELRCDPISGHTALYWYRQSLGQGLEFLIYFQGNSAPDKSGLPSDRFSAERTGGSVSTLTIQRTQQEDSAVYLCASSLAQTSTDTQYFGPGTRLTVL.

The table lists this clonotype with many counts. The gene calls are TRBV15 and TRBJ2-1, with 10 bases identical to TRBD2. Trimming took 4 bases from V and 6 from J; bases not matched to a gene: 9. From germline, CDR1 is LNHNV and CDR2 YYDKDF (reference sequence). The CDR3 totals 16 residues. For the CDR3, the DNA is TGTGCCACCAGCAAAGCGGGAGGGTACGAAGGCAATGAGCAGTTCTTC. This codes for CATSKAGGYEGNEQFF.

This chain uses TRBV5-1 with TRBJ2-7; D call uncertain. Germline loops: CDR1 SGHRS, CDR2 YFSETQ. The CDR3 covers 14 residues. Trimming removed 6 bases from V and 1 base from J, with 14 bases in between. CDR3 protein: CASKADGQSYEQYF. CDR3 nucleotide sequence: TGCGCCAGCAAGGCGGACGGGCAATCCTACGAGCAGTACTTC.

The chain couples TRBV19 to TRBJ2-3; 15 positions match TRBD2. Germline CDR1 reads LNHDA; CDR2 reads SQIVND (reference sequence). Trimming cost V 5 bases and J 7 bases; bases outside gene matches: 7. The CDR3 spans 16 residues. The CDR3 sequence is CASSAGLAGGPYTQYF. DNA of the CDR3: TGTGCCAGTAGTGCCGGACTAGCGGGGGGGCCATATACGCAGTATTTT.

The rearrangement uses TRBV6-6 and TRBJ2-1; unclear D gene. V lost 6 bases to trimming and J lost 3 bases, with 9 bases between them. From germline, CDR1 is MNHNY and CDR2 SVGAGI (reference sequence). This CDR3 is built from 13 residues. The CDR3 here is CASRQQIYNEQFF. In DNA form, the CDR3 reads TGTGCCAGCAGACAACAGATCTACAATGAGCAGTTCTTC.

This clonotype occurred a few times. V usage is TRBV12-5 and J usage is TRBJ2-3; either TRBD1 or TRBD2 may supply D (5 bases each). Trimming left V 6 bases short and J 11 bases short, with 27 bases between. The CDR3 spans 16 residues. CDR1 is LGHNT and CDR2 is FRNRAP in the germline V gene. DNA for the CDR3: TGTGCTAGTGGACCTATCACCCCCCGGGACGACCCCAGGCAGTATTTT. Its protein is CASGPITPRDDPRQYF. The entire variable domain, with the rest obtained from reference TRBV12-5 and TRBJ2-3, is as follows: DARVTQTPRHKVTEMGQEVTMRCQPILGHNTVFWYRQTMMQGLELLAYFRNRAPLDDSGMPKDRFSAEMPDATLATLKIQPSEPRDSAVYFCASGPITPRDDPRQYFGPGTRLTVL.

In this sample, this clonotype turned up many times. In DNA, the CDR3 is TGTGCCAGCAGCTTAATAGGGCTAGCGGGATCCTCCTACAATGAGCAGTTCTTC. Its protein product is CASSLIGLAGSSYNEQFF. V is TRBV11-2 and J is TRBJ2-1; 9 bases are a match to TRBD2. V dropped 2 bases and J dropped 0; count of bases not matched to a gene: 8. Germline CDR1 SGHAT, CDR2 FQNNGV. The CDR3 is made up of 18 amino acids.

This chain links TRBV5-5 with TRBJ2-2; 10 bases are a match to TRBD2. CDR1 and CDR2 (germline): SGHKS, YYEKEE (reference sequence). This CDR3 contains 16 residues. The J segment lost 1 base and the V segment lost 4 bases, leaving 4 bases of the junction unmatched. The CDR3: CASSQGLAENTGELFF. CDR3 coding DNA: TGTGCCAGCAGCCAAGGACTAGCGGAGAACACCGGGGAGCTGTTTTTT.

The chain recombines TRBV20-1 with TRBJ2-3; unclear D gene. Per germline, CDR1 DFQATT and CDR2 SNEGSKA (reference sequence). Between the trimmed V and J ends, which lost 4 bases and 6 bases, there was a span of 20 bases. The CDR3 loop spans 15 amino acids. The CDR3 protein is CSAKEDIFLSDTQYF. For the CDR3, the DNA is TGCAGTGCTAAAGAGGATATTTTTTTGAGCGATACGCAGTATTTT.

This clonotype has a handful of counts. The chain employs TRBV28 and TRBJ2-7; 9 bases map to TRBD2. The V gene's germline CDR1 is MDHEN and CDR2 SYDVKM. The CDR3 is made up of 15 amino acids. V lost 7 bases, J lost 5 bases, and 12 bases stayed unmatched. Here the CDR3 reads CASTPKAGGRNEQYF. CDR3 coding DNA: TGTGCCAGCACCCCCAAAGCGGGAGGCAGGAACGAGCAGTACTTC.

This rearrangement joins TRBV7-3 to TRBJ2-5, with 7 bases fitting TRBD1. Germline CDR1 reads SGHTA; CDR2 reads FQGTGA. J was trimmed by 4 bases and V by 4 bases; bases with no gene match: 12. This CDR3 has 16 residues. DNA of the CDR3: TGTGCCAGCAGCTCCTCCGCAGGGGGTAAGGGAGAGACCCAGTACTTC. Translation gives CASSSSAGGKGETQYF.

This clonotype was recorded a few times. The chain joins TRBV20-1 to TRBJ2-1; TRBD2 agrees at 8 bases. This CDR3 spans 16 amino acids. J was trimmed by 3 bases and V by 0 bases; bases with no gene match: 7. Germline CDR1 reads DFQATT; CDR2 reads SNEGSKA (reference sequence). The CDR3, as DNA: TGCAGTGCTAGAGATCCCCTAGCGGGCGGCTACAATGAGCAGTTCTTC. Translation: CSARDPLAGGYNEQFF.

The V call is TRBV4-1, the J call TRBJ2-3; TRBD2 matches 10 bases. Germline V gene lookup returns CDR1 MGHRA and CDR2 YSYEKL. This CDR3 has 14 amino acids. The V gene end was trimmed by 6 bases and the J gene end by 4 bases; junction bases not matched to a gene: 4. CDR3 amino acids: CASRAGGDSDTQYF. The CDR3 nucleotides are TGCGCCAGCAGAGCGGGGGGGGACTCAGATACGCAGTATTTT.

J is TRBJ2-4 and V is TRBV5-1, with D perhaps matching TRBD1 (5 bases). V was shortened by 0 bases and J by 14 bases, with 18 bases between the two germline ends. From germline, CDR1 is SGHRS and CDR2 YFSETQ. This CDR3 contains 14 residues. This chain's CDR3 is CASSLEPDRSEKYF. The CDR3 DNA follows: TGCGCCAGCAGCTTGGAGCCAGACAGAAGCGAGAAGTACTTC.

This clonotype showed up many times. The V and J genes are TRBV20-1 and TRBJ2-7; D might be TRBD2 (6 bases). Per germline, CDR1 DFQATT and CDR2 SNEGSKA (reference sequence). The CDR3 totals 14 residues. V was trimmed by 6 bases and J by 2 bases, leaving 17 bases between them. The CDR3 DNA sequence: TGCAGTGCCTCAGAGCTGGGAGGAACCTACGAGCAGTACTTC. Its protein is CSASELGGTYEQYF.

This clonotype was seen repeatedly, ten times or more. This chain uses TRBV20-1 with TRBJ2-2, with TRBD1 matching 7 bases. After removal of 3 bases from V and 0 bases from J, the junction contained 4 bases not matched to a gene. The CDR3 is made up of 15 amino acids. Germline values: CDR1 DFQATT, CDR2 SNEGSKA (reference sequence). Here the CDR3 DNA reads TGCAGTGCTAGGGCCGGGACAGCGAACACCGGGGAGCTGTTTTTT. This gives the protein CSARAGTANTGELFF.

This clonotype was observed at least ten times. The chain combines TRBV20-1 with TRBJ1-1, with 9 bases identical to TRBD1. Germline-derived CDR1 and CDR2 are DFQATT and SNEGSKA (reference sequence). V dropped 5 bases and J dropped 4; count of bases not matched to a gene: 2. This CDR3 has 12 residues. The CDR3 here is CSARTGATEAFF. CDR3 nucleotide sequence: TGCAGTGCTCGGACAGGGGCCACTGAAGCTTTCTTT.

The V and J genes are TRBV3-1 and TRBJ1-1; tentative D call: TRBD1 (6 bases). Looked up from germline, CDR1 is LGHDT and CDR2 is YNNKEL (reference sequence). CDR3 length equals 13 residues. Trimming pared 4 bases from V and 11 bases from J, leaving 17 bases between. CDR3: CASSPTTQGRAFF. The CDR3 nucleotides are TGTGCCAGCAGCCCCACTACTCAGGGGAGGGCTTTCTTT.

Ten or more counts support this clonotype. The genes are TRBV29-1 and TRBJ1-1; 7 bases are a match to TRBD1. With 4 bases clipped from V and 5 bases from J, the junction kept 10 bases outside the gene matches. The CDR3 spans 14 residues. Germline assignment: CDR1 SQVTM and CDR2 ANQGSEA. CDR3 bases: TGCAGCGTTGCCCCTGGGGCAGGGGGAACTGAAGCTTTCTTT. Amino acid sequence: CSVAPGAGGTEAFF.

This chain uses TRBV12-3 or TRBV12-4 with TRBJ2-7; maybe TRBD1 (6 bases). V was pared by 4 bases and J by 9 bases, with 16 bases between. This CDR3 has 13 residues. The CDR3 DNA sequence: TGTGCCAGCAGTTCTGGGCAGGGGCGTGGGCAGTACTTC. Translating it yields CASSSGQGRGQYF.

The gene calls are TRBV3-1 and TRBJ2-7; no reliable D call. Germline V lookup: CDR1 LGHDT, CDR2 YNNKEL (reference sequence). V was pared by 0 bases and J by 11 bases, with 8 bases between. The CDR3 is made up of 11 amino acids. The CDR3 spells CASSQDRVEYF. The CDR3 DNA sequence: TGTGCCAGCAGCCAAGATAGGGTAGAGTACTTC.

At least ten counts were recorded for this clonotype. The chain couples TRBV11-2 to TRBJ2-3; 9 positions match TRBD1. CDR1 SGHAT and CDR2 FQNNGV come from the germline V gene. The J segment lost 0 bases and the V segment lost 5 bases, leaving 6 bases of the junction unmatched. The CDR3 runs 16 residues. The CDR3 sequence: CASSDGTGKSTDTQYF. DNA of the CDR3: TGTGCCAGCAGCGACGGGACAGGGAAAAGCACAGATACGCAGTATTTT. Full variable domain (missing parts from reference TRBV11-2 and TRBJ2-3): EAGVAQSPRYKIIEKRQSVAFWCNPISGHATLYWYQQILGQGPKLLIQFQNNGVVDDSQLPKDRFSAERLKGVDSTLKIQPAKLEDSAVYLCASSDGTGKSTDTQYFGPGTRLTVL.

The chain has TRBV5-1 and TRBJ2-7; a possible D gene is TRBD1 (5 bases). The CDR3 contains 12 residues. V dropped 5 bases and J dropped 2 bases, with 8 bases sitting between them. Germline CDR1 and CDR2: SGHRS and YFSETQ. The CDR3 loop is CASRMGPYEQYF. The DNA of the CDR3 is TGCGCCAGCAGGATGGGGCCCTACGAGCAGTACTTC.

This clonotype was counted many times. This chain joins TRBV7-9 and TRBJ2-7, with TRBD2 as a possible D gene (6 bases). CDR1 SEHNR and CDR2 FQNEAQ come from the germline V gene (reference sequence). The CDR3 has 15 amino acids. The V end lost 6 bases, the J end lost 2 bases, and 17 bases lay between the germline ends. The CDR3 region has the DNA TGTGCCAGCAGTTCCACCGGGACTTTGGCCTACGAGCAGTACTTC. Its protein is CASSSTGTLAYEQYF.

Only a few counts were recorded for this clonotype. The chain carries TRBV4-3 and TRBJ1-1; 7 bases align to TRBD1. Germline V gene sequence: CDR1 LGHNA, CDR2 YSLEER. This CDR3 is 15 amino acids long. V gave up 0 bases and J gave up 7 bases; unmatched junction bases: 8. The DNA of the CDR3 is TGCGCCAGCAGCCAAGAACTCAGGCAGGGGGTTGAAGCTTTCTTT. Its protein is CASSQELRQGVEAFF.

DNA of the CDR3: TGTGCCACCAGTGACCCCAGAGGCACAGATACGCAGTATTTT. This gives the protein CATSDPRGTDTQYF. J is TRBJ2-3 and V is TRBV24-1; D is unresolved. The CDR3 is 14 amino acids. Germline values: CDR1 KGHDR, CDR2 SFDVKD. V was trimmed by 4 bases and J by 1 base, leaving 8 bases between them.

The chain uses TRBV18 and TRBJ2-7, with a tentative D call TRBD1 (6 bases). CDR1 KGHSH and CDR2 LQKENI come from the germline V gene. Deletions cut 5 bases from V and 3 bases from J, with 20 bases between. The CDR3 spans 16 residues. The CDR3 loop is CASSALLGTNLYEQYF. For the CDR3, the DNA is TGTGCCAGCTCAGCCTTGTTGGGGACAAATCTCTACGAGCAGTACTTC.

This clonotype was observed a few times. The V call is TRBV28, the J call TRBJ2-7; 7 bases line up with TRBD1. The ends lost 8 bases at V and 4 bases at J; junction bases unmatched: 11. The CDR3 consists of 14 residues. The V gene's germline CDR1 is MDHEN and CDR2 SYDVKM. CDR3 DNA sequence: TGTGCCAGCCGGCCCCCCGGGACAGCATACGAGCAGTACTTC. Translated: CASRPPGTAYEQYF.

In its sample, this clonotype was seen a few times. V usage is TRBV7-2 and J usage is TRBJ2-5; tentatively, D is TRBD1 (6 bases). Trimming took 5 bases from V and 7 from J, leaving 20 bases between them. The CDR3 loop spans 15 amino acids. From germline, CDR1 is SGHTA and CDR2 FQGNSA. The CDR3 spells CASSPTGPSGGTQYF. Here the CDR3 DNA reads TGTGCCAGCAGCCCCACAGGGCCCTCCGGAGGGACCCAGTACTTC.